Below are 32 T cell receptor beta chains sequenced from a single sample in a study of Ad26.COV2.S vaccination and SARS-CoV-2 variants. Treatment given: roughly 19 received Ad26.COV2.S at low or high dose, single or two shots; several received placebo; per-sample allocation not given. Collection of samples fell on day 63 after the first vaccine or placebo injection. Libraries were prepared by immunoSEQ multiplex PCR; TCRdb keeps only in-frame clonotypes and omits some of them. The sample includes about 440,000 clones, around 85% of them seen just once. The sample here was peripheral blood, taken in a trial of Ad26.COV2.S vaccine versus placebo. The receptors come from a person between 18 and 65 years old who received the Ad26.COV2.S COVID-19 vaccine or a placebo.

The gene calls are TRBV5-1 and TRBJ1-1; D gene unclear. Per the germline V gene, CDR1 is SGHRS and CDR2 is YFSETQ. The CDR3 consists of 15 residues. With 1 base removed from V and 1 base from J, the gap between germline ends came to 11 bases. CDR3 DNA sequence: TGCGCCAGCAGCTTGCCCAGCGGCAGGAACACTGAAGCTTTCTTT. Its translation is CASSLPSGRNTEAFF.

Only one count was recorded for this clone. The chain joins TRBV9 to TRBJ2-1, with 9 positions matching TRBD1. V lost 0 bases to trimming and J lost 4 bases; unmatched junction nucleotides: 5. Germline V CDR1 and CDR2: SGDLS, YYNGEE. The CDR3 covers 16 residues. CDR3 nucleotide sequence: TGTGCCAGCAGCGTAGACCCGGGACAGGGTTACAATGAGCAGTTCTTC. Translated, it gives CASSVDPGQGYNEQFF.

The genes are TRBV10-1 and TRBJ1-2, with no clear D. The germline V gene encodes CDR1 WNHNN and CDR2 SYGVQD (reference sequence). The CDR3 totals 10 residues. V was pared by 10 bases and J by 8 bases, with 11 bases between. This CDR3 reads CATPLGGYTF. For the CDR3, the DNA is TGCGCCACCCCGTTGGGAGGCTACACCTTC.

V gene TRBV5-1 combines with J gene TRBJ2-7, with 8 bases fitting TRBD1. The ends lost 5 bases at V and 1 base at J; junction bases unmatched: 8. This CDR3 spans 15 amino acids. The germline V gene encodes CDR1 SGHRS and CDR2 YFSETQ. Here the CDR3 reads CASRPAGTGSYEQYF. CDR3 DNA sequence: TGCGCCAGCAGGCCTGCCGGGACAGGATCCTACGAGCAGTACTTC.

The J gene is TRBJ2-1, the V gene TRBV18; D is ambiguous. The V gene's germline CDR1 is KGHSH and CDR2 LQKENI. The CDR3 runs to 16 residues. Trimming left V 6 bases short and J 5 bases short, with 20 bases between. CDR3 bases: TGTGCCAGCTCGTCAACCACGACGCTAACTAACAATGAGCAGTTCTTC. Encoded protein: CASSSTTTLTNNEQFF.

The chain combines TRBV6-5 with TRBJ1-1; D is unresolved. Trimming took 6 bases from V and 2 from J, leaving 4 bases between them. Germline V lookup: CDR1 MNHEY, CDR2 SVGAGI. The CDR3 spans 11 residues. CDR3 in amino acids: CASRVNTEAFF. The CDR3 coding sequence is TGTGCCAGCAGGGTTAACACTGAAGCTTTCTTT.

The CDR3 DNA follows: TGTGCCAGTAGTATCCGCTGGGTAGAAAGGACCACTGAAGCTTTCTTT. Translating it yields CASSIRWVERTTEAFF. J is TRBJ1-1 and V is TRBV19, with D unclear. The CDR3 runs to 16 residues. Germline V CDR1 and CDR2: LNHDA, SQIVND (reference sequence). V lost 3 bases, J lost 4 bases, and 18 bases lay in between. Complete variable domain (other parts from reference TRBV19 and TRBJ1-1): DGGITQSPKYLFRKEGQNVTLSCEQNLNHDAMYWYRQDPGQGLRLIYYSQIVNDFQKGDIAEGYSVSREKKESFPLTVTSAQKNPTAFYLCASSIRWVERTTEAFFGQGTRLTVV.

The chain links TRBV20-1 to TRBJ2-1; D ambiguous. CDR3 length equals 10 residues. Germline loops: CDR1 DFQATT, CDR2 SNEGSKA (reference sequence). The V end lost 5 bases, the J end lost 10 bases, and 9 bases lay between the germline ends. CDR3 loop: CSAFIGEQFF. CDR3 in DNA: TGCAGTGCTTTTATAGGCGAGCAGTTCTTC.

The gene calls are TRBV5-1 and TRBJ2-2; TRBD1 aligns across 12 bases. With 7 bases clipped from V and 7 bases from J, the junction kept 11 bases outside the gene matches. The CDR3 is 16 amino acids. Germline loops: CDR1 SGHRS, CDR2 YFSETQ. CDR3 DNA: TGCGCCAGCGCCCCTCGGGGACAGGGGGCTGTCGGGGAGCTGTTTTTT. Its translation is CASAPRGQGAVGELFF.

This chain links TRBV19 with TRBJ2-3; unclear D gene. V was shortened by 2 bases and J by 1 base, with 28 bases between the two germline ends. The CDR3 runs to 21 residues. The germline CDR1 and CDR2 sequences are LNHDA and SQIVND (reference sequence). CDR3 DNA: TGTGCCAGTAGTATAACCCTCCTATTTAATCCCATCGTCAAGGGCACAGATACGCAGTATTTT. This encodes CASSITLLFNPIVKGTDTQYF.

The chain couples TRBV6-1 to TRBJ2-5; D gene uncertain. The V gene lost 2 bases and the J gene lost 6 bases, with 7 bases spanning the gap. CDR1 and CDR2 from the germline V gene are MNHNS and SASEGT. This CDR3 is built from 12 residues. The CDR3 is CASSESPQTQYF. Written as DNA, the CDR3 is TGTGCCAGCAGTGAATCCCCCCAGACCCAGTACTTC.

This clone showed up just a few times. The chain couples TRBV6-2 or TRBV6-3 to TRBJ1-3; D not resolved. Germline CDR1 reads MNHEY; CDR2 reads SVGEGT. Deletions cut 2 bases from V and 2 bases from J, with 10 bases between. The CDR3 is made up of 15 amino acids. The CDR3 protein is CASSYDWGTGNTIYF. CDR3 nucleotides: TGTGCCAGCAGTTACGACTGGGGAACTGGAAACACCATATATTTT.

This rearrangement joins TRBV5-1 to TRBJ2-1, with D possibly being TRBD2 (6 bases). This CDR3 contains 19 residues. The V end lost 4 bases, the J end lost 4 bases, and 27 bases lay between the germline ends. CDR1 is SGHRS, CDR2 YFSETQ, per germline. The CDR3 region is CASSPGGGTTSHQYNEQFF. CDR3 nucleotides: TGCGCCAGCAGCCCGGGTGGCGGGACCACGTCCCATCAATACAATGAGCAGTTCTTC.

This clone occurred once. The J gene is TRBJ2-2, the V gene TRBV7-2; no clear D. The CDR3 runs to 13 residues. The ends were cut back, 1 base at V and 7 bases at J, with 7 bases in the middle. Germline V CDR1 and CDR2: SGHTA, FQGNSA. The CDR3 DNA sequence: TGTGCCAGCAGCTTAGAACGGGTCGGGGAGCTGTTTTTT. Residues: CASSLERVGELFF.

The chain combines TRBV28 with TRBJ2-1; a weak D match, TRBD2 (7 bases). Germline V gives CDR1 MDHEN, CDR2 SYDVKM. Trimming left V 7 bases short and J 8 bases short, with 12 bases between. This CDR3 region has 12 residues. The CDR3 here is CASTGGADEQFF. The CDR3 coding sequence is TGTGCCAGCACGGGGGGCGCGGATGAGCAGTTCTTC. Using reference TRBV28 and TRBJ2-1 for the parts outside the CDR3, the full variable domain is DVKVTQSSRYLVKRTGEKVFLECVQDMDHENMFWYRQDPGLGLRLIYFSYDVKMKEKGDIPEGYSVSREKKERFSLILESASTNQTSMYLCASTGGADEQFFGPGTRLTVL.

The chain has TRBV5-1 and TRBJ2-5; 9 positions match TRBD2. The length of the CDR3 is 16 residues. CDR1 is SGHRS and CDR2 is YFSETQ in the germline V gene. J was trimmed by 1 base and V by 1 base; bases with no gene match: 5. The DNA of the CDR3 is TGCGCCAGCAGCTTGTCCGGGACTAGCAGCCAAGAGACCCAGTACTTC. Encoded protein: CASSLSGTSSQETQYF.

In DNA form, the CDR3 reads TGTGCCAGCAGCTCCTCAATTTCCGGGACGGTCTATATCAGCTACGAGCAGTACTTC. It is translated as CASSSSISGTVYISYEQYF. This chain links TRBV28 with TRBJ2-7; D may be TRBD1 or TRBD2 (5 bases each). CDR3 length equals 19 residues. V lost 6 bases and J 3 bases, leaving 30 bases between the germline ends. Germline assignment: CDR1 MDHEN and CDR2 SYDVKM.

The chain employs TRBV14 and TRBJ2-5; 11 bases align to TRBD1. The CDR3 is 15 amino acids. The V gene's germline CDR1 is SGHDN and CDR2 FVKESK. Losses at the gene ends were 3 bases for V and 5 bases for J; bases not matched to a gene: 5. This CDR3 is CASSQRTGGPETQYF. CDR3 nucleotide sequence: TGTGCCAGCAGCCAGAGGACAGGGGGCCCGGAGACCCAGTACTTC.

The chain employs TRBV9 and TRBJ2-7; 11 bases agree with TRBD1. This CDR3 is 14 amino acids long. Germline V gene data show CDR1 as SGDLS and CDR2 as YYNGEE. V lost 0 bases, J lost 5 bases, and 1 base stayed unmatched. DNA for the CDR3: TGTGCCAGCAGCGTAGAGGACAGGGGGCACGAGCAGTACTTC. Protein product: CASSVEDRGHEQYF. The full variable domain, rest sourced from reference TRBV9 and TRBJ2-7, is DSGVTQTPKHLITATGQRVTLRCSPRSGDLSVYWYQQSLDQGLQFLIQYYNGEERAKGNILERFSAQQFPDLHSELNLSSLELGDSALYFCASSVEDRGHEQYFGPGTRLTVT.

The chain carries TRBV5-1 and TRBJ1-1, with 7 bases aligning to TRBD1. Germline V CDR1 and CDR2: SGHRS, YFSETQ. CDR3 size: 13 residues. Germline trimming cut 4 bases from V and 11 bases from J; bases unmatched to any gene: 11. This chain's CDR3 is CASSINDRVWAFF. CDR3 DNA: TGCGCCAGCAGCATCAATGACAGGGTGTGGGCTTTCTTT.

The gene calls are TRBV28 and TRBJ2-7, with TRBD1 identical over 8 bases. J lost 4 bases, V lost 6 bases, and 5 bases had no gene match. Germline V CDR1 and CDR2: MDHEN, SYDVKM. This CDR3 contains 13 residues. This chain's CDR3 is CASRGDRPYEQYF. The CDR3 nucleotides are TGTGCCAGCAGGGGGGACAGGCCTTACGAGCAGTACTTC.

The V call is TRBV10-2, the J call TRBJ1-6; TRBD1 agrees at 8 bases. Germline CDR1 and CDR2: WSHSY and SAAADI. The ends lost 7 bases at V and 7 bases at J; junction bases unmatched: 6. The CDR3 runs to 14 residues. The CDR3 protein is CASTKTGVNSPLHF. The DNA for the CDR3 is TGCGCCAGCACAAAGACAGGGGTCAATTCACCCCTCCACTTT.

This chain uses TRBV28 with TRBJ2-4; D might be TRBD1 (5 bases). Germline CDR1 is MDHEN and CDR2 is SYDVKM. V lost 5 bases and J lost 8, with 10 bases in between. The CDR3 consists of 12 residues. CDR3 in amino acids: CASSDIGDIQYF. DNA of the CDR3: TGTGCCAGCAGTGATATAGGGGACATTCAGTACTTC.

This chain uses TRBV6-2 or TRBV6-3 with TRBJ1-1; D call uncertain. This CDR3 has 14 residues. CDR1 MNHEY and CDR2 SVGEGT come from the germline V gene. The ends were cut back, 6 bases at V and 3 bases at J, with 14 bases in the middle. Written as DNA, the CDR3 is TGTGCCAGCAGCCCCTCGGTATTGTACACTGAAGCTTTCTTT. Protein sequence: CASSPSVLYTEAFF.

A remark on this clone: At the DNA level, this CDR3 is encoded by other sequences in the same sample as well. This chain joins TRBV12-3 or TRBV12-4 and TRBJ2-7; TRBD1 aligns across 9 bases. After removal of 6 bases from V and 3 bases from J, the junction contained 3 bases not matched to a gene. This CDR3 is 13 amino acids long. The CDR3 protein is CASSRGQGYEQYF. CDR3 coding DNA: TGTGCCAGCAGCAGGGGACAGGGCTACGAGCAGTACTTC.

In its sample, this clone was seen once. The chain couples TRBV7-2 to TRBJ2-2, with a possible D match to TRBD1 (6 bases). Germline CDR1 reads SGHTA; CDR2 reads FQGNSA. This CDR3 is built from 14 residues. The ends were cut back, 5 bases at V and 6 bases at J, with 13 bases in the middle. CDR3 in DNA: TGTGCCAGCAGCGTCACAGGGAGCCCCGGGGAGCTGTTTTTT. Its protein is CASSVTGSPGELFF.

This sequence joins TRBV3-1 (or the pseudogene TRBV3-2) and TRBJ2-7; D is unclear. This CDR3 spans 13 amino acids. V was trimmed by 4 bases and J by 3 bases, leaving 10 bases between them. CDR1 LGHDT and CDR2 YNNKEL come from the germline V gene (reference sequence). The CDR3 nucleotides read TGTGCCAGCAGCCGCCAAATTTACTACGAGCAGTACTTC. Protein: CASSRQIYYEQYF.

The V and J genes are TRBV7-9 and TRBJ1-3, with 7 bases aligning to TRBD1. Trimming cost V 11 bases and J 0 bases; bases outside gene matches: 13. Germline V gene data show CDR1 as SEHNR and CDR2 as FQNEAQ (reference sequence). The length of the CDR3 is 16 residues. The CDR3 DNA is TGTGCCGGAACCCGGGGACAGCCTTTCTCTGGAAACACCATATATTTT. Encoded protein: CAGTRGQPFSGNTIYF.

The rearrangement links TRBV19 to TRBJ1-3; 7 nucleotides align to TRBD1. The ends lost 5 bases at V and 4 bases at J; junction bases unmatched: 8. The CDR3 length is 15 residues. The V gene's germline CDR1 is LNHDA and CDR2 SQIVND (reference sequence). The DNA of the CDR3 is TGTGCCAGTAGTTCCCGGGACAGTAAAGGAAACACCATATATTTT. Protein product: CASSSRDSKGNTIYF.

This chain links TRBV15 with TRBJ1-1, with 7 positions matching TRBD1. The CDR3 spans 12 residues. CDR1 and CDR2 from the germline V gene are LNHNV and YYDKDF (reference sequence). V lost 8 bases to trimming and J lost 1 base; unmatched junction nucleotides: 1. The CDR3 reads CATQGGNTEAFF. In nucleotides, the CDR3 is TGTGCCACCCAGGGGGGGAACACTGAAGCTTTCTTT.

This sequence joins TRBV9 and TRBJ2-7, with unresolved D. Trimming cost V 0 bases and J 2 bases, with 12 bases left between them. CDR1 and CDR2 from the germline V gene are SGDLS and YYNGEE. There are 15 residues in the CDR3. DNA for the CDR3: TGTGCCAGCAGCGTAGTGGGCGATTCGGCCTACGAGCAGTACTTC. Its translation: CASSVVGDSAYEQYF.

The chain is built from TRBV19 and TRBJ2-5; D is unclear. Trimming took 1 base from V and 2 from J, leaving 11 bases between them. Germline CDR1 LNHDA, CDR2 SQIVND (reference sequence). The CDR3 is made up of 15 amino acids. The CDR3 coding sequence is TGTGCCAGTAGTATAGTAGGGCAACTTCAAGAGACCCAGTACTTC. Its protein is CASSIVGQLQETQYF.